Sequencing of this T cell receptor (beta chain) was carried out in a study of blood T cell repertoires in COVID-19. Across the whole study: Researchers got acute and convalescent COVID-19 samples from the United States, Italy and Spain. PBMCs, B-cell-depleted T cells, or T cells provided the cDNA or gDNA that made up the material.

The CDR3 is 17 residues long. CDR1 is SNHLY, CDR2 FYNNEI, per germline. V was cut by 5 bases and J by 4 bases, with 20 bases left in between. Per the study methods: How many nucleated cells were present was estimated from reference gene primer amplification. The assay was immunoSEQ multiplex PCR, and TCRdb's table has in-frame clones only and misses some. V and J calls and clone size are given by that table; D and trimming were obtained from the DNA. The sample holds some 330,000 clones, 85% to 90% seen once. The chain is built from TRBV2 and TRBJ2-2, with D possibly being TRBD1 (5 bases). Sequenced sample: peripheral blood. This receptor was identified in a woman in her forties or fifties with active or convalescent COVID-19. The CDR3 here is CASSSGRASRGTGELFF. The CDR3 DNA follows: TGTGCCAGCAGTTCAGGCAGGGCCTCCCGAGGCACCGGGGAGCTGTTTTTT.